The 11 T cell receptor beta chains in this list originate from one sample, sequenced in a study of T-cell memory formation after mild COVID-19. TCRdb re-called the 5' RACE reads with MiXCR, one entry per CDR3 protein. The table records about 320,000 distinct CDR3 sequences, approximately 15% of them present only once. Sequencing was carried out using PBMCs or a T cell subset sorted from them (not recorded which). These receptors all stem from a man younger than 30 who had mild COVID-19 (a few samples of this study predate the infection). Cell type and time point are not known.

V gene TRBV24-1 combines with J gene TRBJ2-6; no definite D call. Trimming shortened V by 6 bases and J by 1 base, and 6 bases separated the two germline ends. The CDR3 extends over 14 amino acids. Germline CDR1 KGHDR, CDR2 SFDVKD. CDR3 region: CATSRRSGANVLTF. CDR3 nucleotide sequence: TGTGCCACCAGTCGACGGTCTGGGGCCAACGTCCTGACTTTC.

The chain combines TRBV27 with TRBJ1-1, with unresolved D. Germline V lookup: CDR1 MNHEY, CDR2 SMNVEV (reference sequence). This CDR3 region has 13 residues. The V end lost 4 bases, the J end lost 7 bases, and 13 bases lay between the germline ends. The CDR3 sequence: CASSSPVMNEAFF. The CDR3 DNA follows: TGTGCCAGCAGTTCCCCCGTGATGAATGAAGCTTTCTTT.

This chain links TRBV5-5 with TRBJ1-1; D unresolved. This CDR3 region has 11 residues. Germline CDR1 is SGHKS and CDR2 is YYEKEE (reference sequence). Trimming removed 4 bases at V and 6 bases at J, with 7 bases between. CDR3 in DNA: TGTGCCAGCAGCGATAGCGCTGAAGCTTTCTTT. This codes for CASSDSAEAFF.

On this clonotype itself: One end of the junction does not line up with germline, which may come from a read error. The rearrangement uses TRBV12-3 or TRBV12-4 and TRBJ2-5, with TRBD2 matching over 15 bases. The CDR3 totals 18 residues. This chain's CDR3 is CASRRGLAGGLAQETHYF. Written as DNA, the CDR3 is TGTGCCAGCAGACGGGGACTAGCGGGGGGCCTGGCCCAAGAGACCCACTACTTC.

The rearrangement joins TRBV6-2 or TRBV6-3 to TRBJ2-7, with no clear D. CDR1 is MNHEY and CDR2 is SVGEGT in the germline V gene. The V end was cut by 6 bases, the J end by 5 bases, with 8 bases between. The CDR3 consists of 11 residues. The CDR3 spells CASSAPNEQYF. DNA of the CDR3: TGTGCCAGCAGCGCCCCAAACGAGCAGTACTTC.

The chain recombines TRBV27 with TRBJ2-7; TRBD1 matches 7 bases. The CDR3 spans 12 residues. The germline V gene encodes CDR1 MNHEY and CDR2 SMNVEV (reference sequence). The V gene end was trimmed by 4 bases and the J gene end by 6 bases; junction bases not matched to a gene: 3. As DNA, the CDR3 is TGTGCCAGCAGTTCGACAGGGTCCGAGCAGTACTTC. Protein sequence: CASSSTGSEQYF.

This clonotype has only a few counts. The V gene is TRBV7-8, the J gene TRBJ1-1; no reliable D call. Germline CDR1 reads SGHVS; CDR2 reads FQNEAQ. Trimming took 1 base from V and 0 from J, leaving 15 bases between them. The length of the CDR3 is 17 residues. DNA for the CDR3: TGTGCCAGCAGCTTAGGCCAGCCCTCCGTCATGAACACTGAAGCTTTCTTT. This gives the protein CASSLGQPSVMNTEAFF.

V is TRBV7-2 and J is TRBJ2-1; perhaps D is TRBD1 or TRBD2 (5 bases each). Germline CDR1 reads SGHTA; CDR2 reads FQGNSA. The CDR3 extends over 13 amino acids. The V end was cut by 1 base, the J end by 14 bases, with 15 bases between. The CDR3 nucleotides read TGTGCCAGCAGCTTAGAGGAGGCCAGGGTAAAGTTCTTC. Its translation is CASSLEEARVKFF.

There are a few counts of this clonotype. This sequence joins TRBV5-1 and TRBJ2-7, with unresolved D. This CDR3 contains 14 residues. The germline gives CDR1 SGHRS, CDR2 YFSETQ. Trimming stripped 2 bases from V and 0 bases from J, with 9 bases between. CDR3 amino acids: CASSFERVSYEQYF. For the CDR3, the DNA is TGCGCCAGCAGCTTCGAGAGAGTCTCCTACGAGCAGTACTTC.

This chain joins TRBV4-3 and TRBJ2-3; no definite D call. The V gene's germline CDR1 is LGHNA and CDR2 YSLEER. CDR3 length equals 15 residues. The V gene lost 0 bases and the J gene lost 2 bases, with 9 bases spanning the gap. CDR3 DNA: TGCGCCAGCAGCCAAGATCCGTGGGCCACAGATACGCAGTATTTT. It specifies CASSQDPWATDTQYF.

V is TRBV7-3 and J is TRBJ2-3; D assignment may be TRBD1 or TRBD2 (6 bases each). CDR1 and CDR2 from the germline V gene are SGHTA and FQGTGA. The CDR3 extends over 15 amino acids. Deletions cut 5 bases from V and 4 bases from J, with 16 bases between. The CDR3 region is CASSLQRGAADTQYF. The CDR3 coding sequence is TGTGCCAGCAGCCTCCAAAGGGGGGCGGCAGATACGCAGTATTTT.